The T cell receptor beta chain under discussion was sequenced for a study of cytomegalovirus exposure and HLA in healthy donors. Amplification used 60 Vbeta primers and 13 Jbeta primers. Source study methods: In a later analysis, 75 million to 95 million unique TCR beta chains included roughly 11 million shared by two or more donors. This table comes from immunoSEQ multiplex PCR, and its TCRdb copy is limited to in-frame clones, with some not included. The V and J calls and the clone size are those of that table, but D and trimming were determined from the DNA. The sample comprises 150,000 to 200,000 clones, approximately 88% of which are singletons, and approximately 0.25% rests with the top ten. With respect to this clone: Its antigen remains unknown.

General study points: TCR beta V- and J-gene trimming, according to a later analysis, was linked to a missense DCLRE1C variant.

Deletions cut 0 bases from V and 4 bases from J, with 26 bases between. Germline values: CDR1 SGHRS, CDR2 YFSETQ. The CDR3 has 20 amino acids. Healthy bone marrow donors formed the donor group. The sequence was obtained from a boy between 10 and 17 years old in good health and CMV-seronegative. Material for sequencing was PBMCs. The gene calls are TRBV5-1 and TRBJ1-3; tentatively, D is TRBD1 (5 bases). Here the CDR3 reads CASSLAGGGMKGLDGNTIYF. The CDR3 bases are TGCGCCAGCAGCTTGGCCGGGGGGGGGATGAAAGGTTTGGACGGAAACACCATATATTTT.